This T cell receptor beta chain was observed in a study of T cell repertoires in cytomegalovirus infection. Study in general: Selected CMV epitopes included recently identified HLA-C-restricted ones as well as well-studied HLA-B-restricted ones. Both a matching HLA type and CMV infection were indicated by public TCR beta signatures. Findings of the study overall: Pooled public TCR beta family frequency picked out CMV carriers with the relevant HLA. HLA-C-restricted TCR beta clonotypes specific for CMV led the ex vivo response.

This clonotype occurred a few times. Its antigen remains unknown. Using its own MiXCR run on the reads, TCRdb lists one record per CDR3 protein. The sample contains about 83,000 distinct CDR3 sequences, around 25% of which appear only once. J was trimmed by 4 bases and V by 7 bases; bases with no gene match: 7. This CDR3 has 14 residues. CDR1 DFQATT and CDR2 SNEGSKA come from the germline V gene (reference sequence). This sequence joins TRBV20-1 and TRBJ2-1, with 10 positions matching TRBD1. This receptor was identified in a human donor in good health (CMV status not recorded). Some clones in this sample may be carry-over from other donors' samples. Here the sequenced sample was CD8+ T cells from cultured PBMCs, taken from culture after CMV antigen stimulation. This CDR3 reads CSGVGTGEYNEQFF. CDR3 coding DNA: TGCAGTGGGGTGGGGACAGGGGAATACAATGAGCAGTTCTTC.